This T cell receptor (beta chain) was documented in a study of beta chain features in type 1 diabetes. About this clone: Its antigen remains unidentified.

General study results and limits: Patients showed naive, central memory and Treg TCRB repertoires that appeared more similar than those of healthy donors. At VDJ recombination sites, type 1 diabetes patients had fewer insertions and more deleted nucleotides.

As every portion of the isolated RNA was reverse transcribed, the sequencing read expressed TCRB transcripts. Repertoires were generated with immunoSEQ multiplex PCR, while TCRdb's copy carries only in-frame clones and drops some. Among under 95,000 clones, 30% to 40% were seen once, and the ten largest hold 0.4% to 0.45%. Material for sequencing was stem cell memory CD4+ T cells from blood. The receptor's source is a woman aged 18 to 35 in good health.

The CDR3 is CAWIDRGGYTEAFF. DNA for the CDR3: TGTGCCTGGATCGACAGGGGGGGGTACACTGAAGCTTTCTTT. The chain employs TRBV30 and TRBJ1-1, with 9 nucleotides matching TRBD1. The germline V gene encodes CDR1 GTSNPN and CDR2 SVGIG (reference sequence). The CDR3 is 14 amino acids. With V trimmed by 4 bases and J by 3 bases, 6 bases remained unmatched.